The 13 T cell receptor beta chains given below trace back to one sample, sequenced in a study of blood T cell repertoires in COVID-19. Assay used: immunoSEQ multiplex PCR; TCRdb lists only in-frame clones, some missing. The repertoire holds 160,000 or so clones, with less than 90% as singletons. Sequences were obtained from peripheral blood. The receptors stem from a woman aged 70 to 79 with acute or convalescent COVID-19.

The chain has TRBV20-1 and TRBJ2-7, with a weak D call TRBD1 (5 bases). CDR3 length: 13 amino acids. V was pared by 3 bases and J by 5 bases, with 14 bases between. Germline V gene data show CDR1 as DFQATT and CDR2 as SNEGSKA (reference sequence). The DNA of the CDR3 is TGCAGTGCTAGTCCAGGGTTTACGAACGAGCAGTACTTC. It codes for CSASPGFTNEQYF.

This chain links TRBV6-6 with TRBJ2-5; 9 bases line up with TRBD1. This CDR3 is 15 amino acids long. Looked up from germline, CDR1 is MNHNY and CDR2 is SVGAGI (reference sequence). Trimming cost V 4 bases and J 3 bases; bases outside gene matches: 6. DNA for the CDR3: TGTGCCAGCAGTTCCAAGACAGGGGGGAAAGAGACCCAGTACTTC. It translates to CASSSKTGGKETQYF.

This clone showed up just a few times. J is TRBJ2-7 and V is TRBV5-6; 8 bases align to TRBD1. The germline CDR1 and CDR2 sequences are SGHDT and YYEEEE. The CDR3 extends over 15 amino acids. V shed 0 bases, J shed 5 bases, and the junction held 7 bases outside the gene matches. CDR3 loop: CASSLAPGQEDEQYF. The CDR3 nucleotides read TGTGCCAGCAGCTTGGCCCCGGGACAGGAGGACGAGCAGTACTTC.

About this clone itself: The same CDR3 arises from other DNA sequences in this sample as well. The chain combines TRBV11-2 with TRBJ2-5; 10 nucleotides agree with TRBD1. CDR1 and CDR2 from the germline V gene are SGHAT and FQNNGV. The V gene end was trimmed by 4 bases and the J gene end by 5 bases; junction bases not matched to a gene: 1. The CDR3 length is 13 residues. The CDR3 sequence: CASSSDRGETQYF. The CDR3 DNA follows: TGTGCCAGCAGCTCGGACAGGGGGGAGACCCAGTACTTC.

The chain employs TRBV14 and TRBJ1-2; D is uncertain. Germline assignment: CDR1 SGHDN and CDR2 FVKESK. Trimming pared 4 bases from V and 2 bases from J, leaving 29 bases between. The CDR3 has 20 residues. Written as DNA, the CDR3 is TGTGCCAGCAGCCCCGCGTCGAGGGCCGGTCGAACAGTGGTCAACTATGGCTACACCTTC. Its protein is CASSPASRAGRTVVNYGYTF. Filled out from reference TRBV14 and TRBJ1-2, the complete variable domain reads EAGVTQFPSHSVIEKGQTVTLRCDPISGHDNLYWYRRVMGKEIKFLLHFVKESKQDESGMPNNRFLAERTGGTYSTLKVQPAELEDSGVYFCASSPASRAGRTVVNYGYTFGSGTRLTVV.

The chain links TRBV6-1 to TRBJ1-2; no firm D call. With 1 base removed from V and 4 bases from J, the gap between germline ends came to 22 bases. Germline V lookup: CDR1 MNHNS, CDR2 SASEGT. This CDR3 comprises 18 residues. The CDR3 loop reads CASSEVSRGGLGGYGYTF. The CDR3, as DNA: TGTGCCAGCAGTGAAGTCTCCCGGGGTGGCCTTGGAGGCTATGGCTACACCTTC.

J is TRBJ1-6 and V is TRBV9; no clear D gene. V was shortened by 0 bases and J by 10 bases, with 11 bases between the two germline ends. Germline V gives CDR1 SGDLS, CDR2 YYNGEE. This CDR3 region has 14 residues. The CDR3 nucleotides are TGTGCCAGCAGCGTAGCCCTAACTCTCTCACCCCTCCACTTT. Translating it yields CASSVALTLSPLHF.

The genes are TRBV20-1 and TRBJ1-2, with D unclear. The germline CDR1 and CDR2 sequences are DFQATT and SNEGSKA (reference sequence). Trimming shortened V by 3 bases and J by 4 bases, and 15 bases separated the two germline ends. The CDR3 consists of 14 residues. The CDR3 region is CSASRRLSGYGYTF. In DNA form, the CDR3 reads TGCAGTGCTAGTAGGAGATTATCCGGCTATGGCTACACCTTC.

The rearrangement uses TRBV27 and TRBJ1-4, with D possibly being TRBD1 (5 bases). Germline CDR1 reads MNHEY; CDR2 reads SMNVEV (reference sequence). V was shortened by 6 bases and J by 7 bases, with 15 bases between the two germline ends. The CDR3 is 14 residues long. The chain's CDR3 is CASRDLGGGEKLFF. In DNA form, the CDR3 reads TGTGCCAGCAGGGATTTGGGGGGTGGTGAAAAACTGTTTTTT.

This chain uses TRBV19 with TRBJ2-1; TRBD1 matches 8 bases. Germline-derived CDR1 and CDR2 are LNHDA and SQIVND (reference sequence). This CDR3 contains 14 residues. V was pared by 6 bases and J by 5 bases, with 6 bases of the junction left unmatched. CDR3: CASRRTGLNNEQFF. CDR3 in DNA: TGTGCCAGTAGAAGGACAGGGCTGAACAATGAGCAGTTCTTC.

About this clone: The junction differs from germline at one of its ends, possibly a read error. CDR3 sequence (DNA): TGTGCCAGCAGTCAAGGTGGACAGGGGATTTTC. Protein: CASSQGGQGIF. The chain uses TRBV12-3 or TRBV12-4 and TRBJ1-2, with 9 bases that match TRBD1. The CDR3 spans 11 residues.

This clone was detected a few times. The rearrangement uses TRBV7-2 and TRBJ1-6; 7 bases are shared with TRBD1. V trimming: 2 bases; J trimming: 0 bases; junction bases outside the gene matches: 7. The CDR3 extends over 18 amino acids. Looked up from germline, CDR1 is SGHTA and CDR2 is FQGNSA. DNA of the CDR3: TGTGCCAGCAGCTTAACCGGACAGGCGAGCTCCTATAATTCACCCCTCCACTTT. This sequence encodes CASSLTGQASSYNSPLHF. Full variable domain (missing parts from reference TRBV7-2 and TRBJ1-6): GAGVSQSPSNKVTEKGKDVELRCDPISGHTALYWYRQSLGQGLEFLIYFQGNSAPDKSGLPSDRFSAERTGGSVSTLTIQRTQQEDSAVYLCASSLTGQASSYNSPLHFGNGTRLTVT.

This chain connects TRBV9 to TRBJ2-7; D not resolved. V was shortened by 3 bases and J by 3 bases, with 13 bases between the two germline ends. Germline V lookup: CDR1 SGDLS, CDR2 YYNGEE. CDR3 length: 14 residues. For the CDR3, the DNA is TGTGCCAGCAGCGCAGGATCAGACGGCTACGAGCAGTACTTC. Protein product: CASSAGSDGYEQYF.